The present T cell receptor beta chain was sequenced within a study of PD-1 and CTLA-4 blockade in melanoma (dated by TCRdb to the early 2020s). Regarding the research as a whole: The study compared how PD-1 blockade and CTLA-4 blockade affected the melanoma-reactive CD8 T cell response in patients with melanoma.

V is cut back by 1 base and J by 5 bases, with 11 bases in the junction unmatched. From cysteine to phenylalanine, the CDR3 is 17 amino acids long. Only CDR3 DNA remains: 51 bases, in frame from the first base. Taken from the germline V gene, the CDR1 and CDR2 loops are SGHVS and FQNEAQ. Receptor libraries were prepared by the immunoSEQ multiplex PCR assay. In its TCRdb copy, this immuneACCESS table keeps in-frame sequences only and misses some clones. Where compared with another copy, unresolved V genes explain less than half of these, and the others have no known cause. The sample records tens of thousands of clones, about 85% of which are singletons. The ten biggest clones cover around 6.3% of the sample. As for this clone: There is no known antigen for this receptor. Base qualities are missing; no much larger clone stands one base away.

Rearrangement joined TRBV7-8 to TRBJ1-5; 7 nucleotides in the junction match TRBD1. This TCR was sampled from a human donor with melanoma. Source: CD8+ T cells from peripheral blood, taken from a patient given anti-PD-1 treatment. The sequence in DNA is TGTGCCAGCAGCTTAGGGGTCGCAGGGACAGAAGATCAGCCCCAGCATTTT. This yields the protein CASSLGVAGTEDQPQHF.